The clone carrying this T cell receptor (beta chain) was counted many times. Its specificity is not known. These data come from a study of early T cells in non-severe SARS-CoV-2 infection. Findings and limits, study-wide: VDJdb-based matching was biased toward anti-spike CD8 responses and missed private and CD4 specificities.

Unique molecular identifiers were affixed to single, distinct cDNA molecules. TCRdb called the 5' RACE reads again in MiXCR, with one record for every CDR3 protein. The repertoire holds about 32,000 distinct CDR3 sequences, with around 4% as singletons. The sample comprised whole blood. The clonotype originates from an adult who was a healthcare worker with PCR-confirmed SARS-CoV-2 infection or an uninfected control (not recorded which).

The CDR3 coding sequence is TGCAGTGCTAGTGAGGGGACAGAAAGAGAGACCCAGTACTTC. Translated: CSASEGTERETQYF. The chain joins TRBV20-1 to TRBJ2-5; 7 bases fit TRBD1. From germline, CDR1 is DFQATT and CDR2 SNEGSKA (reference sequence). V dropped 3 bases and J dropped 4; count of bases not matched to a gene: 8. This CDR3 comprises 14 residues.